A single sample is the source of the 10 T cell receptor beta chains below, sequenced in a study of cytomegalovirus exposure and HLA in healthy donors. PCR primers comprised 60 Vbeta and 13 Jbeta primers. The method was immunoSEQ multiplex PCR; TCRdb's version includes in-frame clones alone and lacks a portion of them. Here the sample spans some 140,000 clones, roughly 70% being singletons. Material for sequencing was PBMCs. The receptors shown here come from a man aged 18 to 30 in good health and CMV-seropositive.

Only one count was recorded for this clone. J is TRBJ2-3 and V is TRBV7-9, with D possibly TRBD2 on 6 matching bases. V was pared by 5 bases and J by 0 bases, with 12 bases between. Looked up from germline, CDR1 is SEHNR and CDR2 is FQNEAQ (reference sequence). The CDR3 is 15 amino acids. The CDR3, as DNA: TGTGCCAGCAGCCCCCGGGACTGGAGCACAGATACGCAGTATTTT. Its protein is CASSPRDWSTDTQYF.

In DNA form, the CDR3 reads TGTGCCAGCAGCTTGGGACAGTCTTTCAATGAAAAACTGTTTTTT. This sequence encodes CASSLGQSFNEKLFF. The rearrangement uses TRBV5-4 and TRBJ1-4; maybe TRBD1 (5 bases). CDR1 SGHNT and CDR2 YYREEE come from the germline V gene (reference sequence). Trimming stripped 0 bases from V and 5 bases from J, with 11 bases between. The CDR3 is made up of 15 amino acids.

This chain connects TRBV27 to TRBJ2-5; tentatively, D is TRBD1 (5 bases). This CDR3 has 16 residues. Germline V gene data show CDR1 as MNHEY and CDR2 as SMNVEV (reference sequence). V lost 4 bases to trimming and J lost 4 bases, with 19 bases between them. CDR3 amino acids: CASSSPGGLGRETQYF. The CDR3 nucleotides are TGTGCCAGCAGTTCCCCTGGCGGCTTGGGGCGAGAGACCCAGTACTTC.

This chain links TRBV4-1 with TRBJ1-2; 7 positions match TRBD1. From germline, CDR1 is MGHRA and CDR2 YSYEKL. The CDR3 covers 16 residues. The J segment lost 8 bases and the V segment lost 1 base, leaving 13 bases of the junction unmatched. The CDR3 DNA reads as TGCGCCAGCAGCCAAGCCTCGGAAACAGGGGTTGGCGGCTACACCTTC. Translating it yields CASSQASETGVGGYTF.

The rearrangement joins TRBV7-8 to TRBJ2-7; 9 bases are shared with TRBD2. There are 18 residues in the CDR3. J was trimmed by 0 bases and V by 6 bases; bases with no gene match: 15. Looked up from germline, CDR1 is SGHVS and CDR2 is FQNEAQ. The CDR3 DNA reads TGTGCCAGCAGGTCTCAGTGGGGTTTAGCGGGGGTCTCCTACGAGCAGTACTTC. It translates to CASRSQWGLAGVSYEQYF.

The rearrangement uses TRBV10-3 and TRBJ2-7; D might be TRBD1 (5 bases). CDR1 is ENHRY and CDR2 is SYGVKD in the germline V gene. The CDR3 is 16 residues long. V dropped 2 bases and J dropped 4 bases, with 18 bases sitting between them. The CDR3 loop reads CAISETGPPYGYEQYF. In DNA form, the CDR3 reads TGTGCCATCAGTGAGACAGGACCGCCGTACGGGTACGAGCAGTACTTC.

The chain carries TRBV2 and TRBJ1-5; 10 nucleotides agree with TRBD1. The CDR3 contains 15 residues. V shed 2 bases and J 7 bases; nucleotides not matched to a gene: 5. CDR1 is SNHLY, CDR2 FYNNEI, per germline. CDR3 protein: CASSERTGGRQPQHF. CDR3 nucleotides: TGTGCCAGCAGTGAAAGGACAGGGGGTAGACAGCCCCAGCATTTT.

The J gene is TRBJ2-2, the V gene TRBV6-5; D remains unclear. The CDR3 is 15 residues long. Germline loops: CDR1 MNHEY, CDR2 SVGAGI. V was cut by 6 bases and J by 2 bases, with 13 bases left in between. In DNA, the CDR3 is TGTGCCAGCAGGCAGGCCTCGGTAAACACCGGGGAGCTGTTTTTT. Protein sequence: CASRQASVNTGELFF.

This clone turned up a few times. The chain has TRBV7-9 and TRBJ2-5; D possibly corresponds to TRBD1 (8 bases). Germline V lookup: CDR1 SEHNR, CDR2 FQNEAQ (reference sequence). Trimming pared 1 base from V and 2 bases from J, leaving 11 bases between. The CDR3 has 15 residues. Here the CDR3 reads CASSLVQGGQETQYF. DNA of the CDR3: TGTGCCAGCAGCTTAGTACAGGGGGGGCAAGAGACCCAGTACTTC.

The V and J genes are TRBV30 and TRBJ2-7, with TRBD1 matching 8 bases. The V gene end was trimmed by 5 bases and the J gene end by 2 bases; junction bases not matched to a gene: 5. Germline CDR1 reads GTSNPN; CDR2 reads SVGIG (reference sequence). This CDR3 is 13 amino acids long. CDR3 coding DNA: TGTGCCTGGGGTCGGGGACAGGCCTACGAGCAGTACTTC. It yields the protein CAWGRGQAYEQYF.